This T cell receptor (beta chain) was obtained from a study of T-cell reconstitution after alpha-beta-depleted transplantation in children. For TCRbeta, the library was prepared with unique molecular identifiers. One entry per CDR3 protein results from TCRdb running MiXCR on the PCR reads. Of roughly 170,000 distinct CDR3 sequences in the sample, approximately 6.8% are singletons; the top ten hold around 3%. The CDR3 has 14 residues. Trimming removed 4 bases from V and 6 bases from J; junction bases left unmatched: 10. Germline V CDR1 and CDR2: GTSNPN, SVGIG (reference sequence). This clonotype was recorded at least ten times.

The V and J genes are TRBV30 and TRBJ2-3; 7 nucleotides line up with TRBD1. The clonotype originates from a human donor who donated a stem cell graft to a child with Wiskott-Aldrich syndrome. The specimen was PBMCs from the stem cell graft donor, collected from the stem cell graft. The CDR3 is CAWKRQGAPDTQYF. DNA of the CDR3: TGTGCCTGGAAGCGACAGGGAGCCCCGGATACGCAGTATTTT.